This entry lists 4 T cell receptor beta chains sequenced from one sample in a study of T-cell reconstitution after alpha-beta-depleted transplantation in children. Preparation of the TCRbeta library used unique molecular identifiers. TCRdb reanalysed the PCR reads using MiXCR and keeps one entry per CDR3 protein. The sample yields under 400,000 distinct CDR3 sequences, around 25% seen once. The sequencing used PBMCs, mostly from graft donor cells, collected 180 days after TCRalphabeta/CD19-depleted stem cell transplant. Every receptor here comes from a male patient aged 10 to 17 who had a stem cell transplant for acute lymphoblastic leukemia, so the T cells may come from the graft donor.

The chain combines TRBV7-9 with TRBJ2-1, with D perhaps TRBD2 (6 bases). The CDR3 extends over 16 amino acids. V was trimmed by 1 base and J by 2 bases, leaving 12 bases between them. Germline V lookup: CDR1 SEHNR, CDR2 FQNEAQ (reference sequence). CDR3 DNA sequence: TGTGCCAGCAGCTTAGATCCGGGACTCCCCTACAATGAGCAGTTCTTC. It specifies CASSLDPGLPYNEQFF. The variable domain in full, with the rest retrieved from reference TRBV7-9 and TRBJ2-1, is DTGVSQNPRHKITKRGQNVTFRCDPISEHNRLYWYRQTLGQGPEFLTYFQNEAQLEKSRLLSDRFSAERPKGSFSTLEIQRTEQGDSAMYLCASSLDPGLPYNEQFFGPGTRLTVL.

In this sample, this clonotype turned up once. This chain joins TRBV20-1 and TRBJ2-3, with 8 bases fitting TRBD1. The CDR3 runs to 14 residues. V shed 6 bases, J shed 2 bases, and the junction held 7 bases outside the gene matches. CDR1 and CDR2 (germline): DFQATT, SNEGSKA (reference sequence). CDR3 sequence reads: CSAEGQGVTDTQYF. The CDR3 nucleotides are TGCAGTGCAGAAGGACAGGGAGTCACAGATACGCAGTATTTT.

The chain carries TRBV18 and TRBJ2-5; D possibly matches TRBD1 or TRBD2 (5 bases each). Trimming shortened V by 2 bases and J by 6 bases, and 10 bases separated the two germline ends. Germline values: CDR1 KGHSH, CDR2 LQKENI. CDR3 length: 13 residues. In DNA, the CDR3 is TGTGCCAGCTCACCATACGAGGGACAGACCCAGTACTTC. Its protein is CASSPYEGQTQYF.

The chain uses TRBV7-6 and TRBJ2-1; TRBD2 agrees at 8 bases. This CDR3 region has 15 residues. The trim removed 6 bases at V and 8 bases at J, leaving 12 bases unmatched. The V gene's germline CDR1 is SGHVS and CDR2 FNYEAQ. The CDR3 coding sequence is TGTGCCAGCAGGCCCGGTCGGCTAGCGGGTGATGAGCAGTTCTTC. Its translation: CASRPGRLAGDEQFF.